This note documents a single T cell receptor (beta chain) sequence. The data belong to a study of OX40 agonist ivuxolimab in advanced cancers. Profiling relied on immunoSEQ multiplex PCR, and the TCRdb table lists in-frame clones only, not all of them. The data show 89,000 or so clones, roughly 88% seen once. Germline CDR1 is SGHTA and CDR2 is FQGNSA. This CDR3 comprises 16 residues. The V and J ends lost 1 base and 7 bases, in that order; junction bases with no gene match: 6. The sequences come from CD4+ or CD8+ T cells sorted from blood, collected in a trial of the OX40 agonist ivuxolimab. This chain joins TRBV7-2 and TRBJ2-4; TRBD2 matches 11 bases. The TCR comes from an adult with an advanced solid tumor such as melanoma, head and neck, liver or kidney cancer. The CDR3 bases are TGTGCCAGCAGCTTAGGCCTAGCGGGAGGAACGAACATTCAGTACTTC. Translated: CASSLGLAGGTNIQYF.